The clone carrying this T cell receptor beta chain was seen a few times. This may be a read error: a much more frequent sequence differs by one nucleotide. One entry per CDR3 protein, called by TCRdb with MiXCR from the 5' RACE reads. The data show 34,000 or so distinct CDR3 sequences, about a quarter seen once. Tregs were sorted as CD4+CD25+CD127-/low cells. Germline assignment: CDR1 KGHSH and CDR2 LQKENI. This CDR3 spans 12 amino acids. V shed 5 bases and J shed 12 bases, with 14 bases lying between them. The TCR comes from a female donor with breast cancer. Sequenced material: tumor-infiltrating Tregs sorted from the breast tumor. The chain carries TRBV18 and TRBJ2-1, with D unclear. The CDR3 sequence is CASSATDLGQFF. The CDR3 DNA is TGTGCCAGCTCAGCAACGGACCTGGGGCAGTTCTTC.